This entry lists 25 T cell receptor beta chains sequenced from one sample in a study of cytomegalovirus exposure and HLA in healthy donors. Vbeta (60) and Jbeta (13) primers were used in the PCR. Generated by immunoSEQ multiplex PCR, the TCRdb table keeps only in-frame clones and is missing some. This repertoire shows 100,000 to 150,000 clones, 55% to 75% found once; its top ten account for approximately 1.5%. The specimen sequenced was PBMCs. The source of these receptors is a man between 25 and 39 years old in good health and CMV-seropositive.

V and J are TRBV15 and TRBJ2-4, with 10 nucleotides matching TRBD2. V dropped 5 bases and J dropped 1; count of bases not matched to a gene: 2. This CDR3 contains 15 residues. Germline V gene sequence: CDR1 LNHNV, CDR2 YYDKDF (reference sequence). DNA of the CDR3: TGTGCCACCAGCGGGGGACTAGCGGCCAAAAACATTCAGTACTTC. Translation: CATSGGLAAKNIQYF.

The chain combines TRBV14 with TRBJ2-3, with D maybe TRBD2 (5 bases). CDR1 SGHDN and CDR2 FVKESK come from the germline V gene. The V gene lost 4 bases and the J gene lost 3 bases, with 11 bases spanning the gap. CDR3 length: 14 residues. The CDR3 protein is CASSPGIATDTQYF. CDR3 DNA sequence: TGTGCCAGCAGCCCCGGGATAGCTACAGATACGCAGTATTTT.

This clone was observed a handful of times. This chain joins TRBV11-2 and TRBJ2-5; a possible D gene is TRBD1 (5 bases). Germline V lookup: CDR1 SGHAT, CDR2 FQNNGV. V was clipped by 5 bases and J by 2 bases, with 9 bases between them. This CDR3 comprises 13 residues. CDR3 amino acids: CASSQGSQETQYF. The CDR3 region has the DNA TGTGCCAGCAGCCAGGGCTCTCAAGAGACCCAGTACTTC.

V and J are TRBV9 and TRBJ2-7; maybe TRBD2 (6 bases). Germline CDR1 and CDR2: SGDLS and YYNGEE. The CDR3 has 14 residues. The V and J ends lost 3 bases and 3 bases respectively, with 13 bases between them. For the CDR3, the DNA is TGTGCCAGCAGCGCCACTAGCAGAAGCTACGAGCAGTACTTC. It encodes CASSATSRSYEQYF.

This chain joins TRBV28 and TRBJ1-1; 7 nucleotides line up with TRBD1. The CDR3 consists of 14 residues. CDR1 and CDR2 (germline): MDHEN, SYDVKM. J was trimmed by 7 bases and V by 5 bases; bases with no gene match: 10. The CDR3, as DNA: TGTGCCAGCAGTCCCCGACAGGGCAGGAGTGAAGCTTTCTTT. Translated, it gives CASSPRQGRSEAFF.

The gene calls are TRBV6-5 and TRBJ1-1; D is ambiguous. This CDR3 has 13 amino acids. The germline gives CDR1 MNHEY, CDR2 SVGAGI. V was cut by 2 bases and J by 6 bases, with 10 bases left in between. In nucleotides, the CDR3 is TGTGCCAGCAGTTACATCGTCCGGGCTGAAGCTTTCTTT. Encoded protein: CASSYIVRAEAFF.

The rearrangement joins TRBV6-5 to TRBJ2-1; 9 nucleotides match TRBD1. Germline CDR1 MNHEY, CDR2 SVGAGI. This CDR3 spans 14 amino acids. V dropped 6 bases and J dropped 7; count of bases not matched to a gene: 7. The CDR3 spells CASRRQGVLNEQFF. The CDR3, as DNA: TGTGCCAGCAGAAGACAGGGGGTGTTGAATGAGCAGTTCTTC.

The chain couples TRBV2 to TRBJ2-7; possibly TRBD2 for D (5 bases). V was shortened by 6 bases and J by 7 bases, with 19 bases between the two germline ends. The CDR3 runs to 14 residues. CDR1 and CDR2 from the germline V gene are SNHLY and FYNNEI. CDR3 sequence: CASRAPQVSGEQYF. The DNA of the CDR3 is TGTGCCAGCAGAGCCCCCCAAGTCTCGGGGGAGCAGTACTTC.

The chain employs TRBV11-2 and TRBJ2-7; 13 bases agree with TRBD2. Trimming removed 3 bases from V and 0 bases from J; junction bases left unmatched: 2. This CDR3 spans 16 amino acids. Germline V CDR1 and CDR2: SGHAT, FQNNGV. CDR3 nucleotide sequence: TGTGCCAGCAGCTTGGGGACTAGCGGGGCCTCCTACGAGCAGTACTTC. This encodes CASSLGTSGASYEQYF.

This chain connects TRBV6-6 to TRBJ2-1, with D maybe TRBD1 (5 bases). From germline, CDR1 is MNHNY and CDR2 SVGAGI (reference sequence). Trimming left V 7 bases short and J 10 bases short, with 17 bases between. The CDR3 runs to 13 residues. Here the CDR3 reads CASNRLVGPEQFF. For the CDR3, the DNA is TGTGCCAGCAACAGACTCGTGGGGCCCGAGCAGTTCTTC.

The chain links TRBV7-2 to TRBJ2-3, with TRBD2 matching 8 bases. The trim removed 10 bases at V and 0 bases at J, leaving 9 bases unmatched. This CDR3 has 15 residues. Germline lookup yields CDR1 SGHTA and CDR2 FQGNSA. As DNA, the CDR3 is TGTGCCACCTCGAGCGGGAGCCTTAGCACAGATACGCAGTATTTT. Its translation: CATSSGSLSTDTQYF. The full variable domain, completed using reference TRBV7-2 and TRBJ2-3, is GAGVSQSPSNKVTEKGKDVELRCDPISGHTALYWYRQSLGQGLEFLIYFQGNSAPDKSGLPSDRFSAERTGGSVSTLTIQRTQQEDSAVYLCATSSGSLSTDTQYFGPGTRLTVL.

V is TRBV28 and J is TRBJ1-2, with D tentatively TRBD1 (6 bases). The CDR3 is made up of 14 amino acids. Trimming shortened V by 7 bases and J by 5 bases, and 17 bases separated the two germline ends. The germline CDR1 and CDR2 sequences are MDHEN and SYDVKM. In nucleotides, the CDR3 is TGTGCCAGCACCCGGACCGGGACATTATATGGCTACACCTTC. Translation: CASTRTGTLYGYTF.

The chain uses TRBV5-4 and TRBJ1-6, with 7 bases aligning to TRBD1. The CDR3 sequence is 18 residues long. Germline trimming cut 4 bases from V and 6 bases from J; bases unmatched to any gene: 16. CDR1 SGHNT and CDR2 YYREEE come from the germline V gene (reference sequence). The DNA of the CDR3 is TGTGCCAGCAGCGCTTTTACAAGGACAGGCGCCCGTAATTCACCCCTCCACTTT. Translation: CASSAFTRTGARNSPLHF.

The rearrangement joins TRBV19 to TRBJ2-5; a possible D gene is TRBD2 (6 bases). The CDR3 has 14 amino acids. V was shortened by 6 bases and J by 5 bases, with 16 bases between the two germline ends. Germline V gene lookup returns CDR1 LNHDA and CDR2 SQIVND (reference sequence). CDR3 protein: CASSPTRGLETQYF. The DNA for the CDR3 is TGTGCCAGTAGCCCAACGAGGGGACTGGAGACCCAGTACTTC. Together with reference TRBV19 and TRBJ2-5, the CDR3 gives the full variable domain: DGGITQSPKYLFRKEGQNVTLSCEQNLNHDAMYWYRQDPGQGLRLIYYSQIVNDFQKGDIAEGYSVSREKKESFPLTVTSAQKNPTAFYLCASSPTRGLETQYFGPGTRLLVL.

With regard to this clone: Other DNA sequences of this sample code for an identical CDR3. The chain combines TRBV2 with TRBJ2-2, with a possible D match to TRBD2 (5 bases). This CDR3 has 15 amino acids. The V end lost 2 bases, the J end lost 4 bases, and 11 bases lay between the germline ends. Germline V lookup: CDR1 SNHLY, CDR2 FYNNEI. The CDR3: CASSESSGITGELFF. DNA of the CDR3: TGTGCCAGCAGTGAATCGTCGGGGATCACCGGGGAGCTGTTTTTT.

This chain uses TRBV5-1 with TRBJ2-1; 7 bases match TRBD2. Per the germline V gene, CDR1 is SGHRS and CDR2 is YFSETQ. V was clipped by 4 bases and J by 0 bases; unmatched bases: 1. The CDR3 extends over 14 amino acids. The CDR3 DNA reads as TGCGCCAGCAGCCGGACTAGCTCCTACAATGAGCAGTTCTTC. This translates into CASSRTSSYNEQFF.

This clone has a single count. The chain carries TRBV15 and TRBJ1-5; D perhaps matches TRBD1 (6 bases). Germline V gene data show CDR1 as LNHNV and CDR2 as YYDKDF (reference sequence). Trimming left V 1 base short and J 5 bases short, with 15 bases between. The CDR3 has 16 amino acids. The CDR3 DNA sequence: TGTGCCACCAGCAGAGCCAACGCGGGGGGGCATCAGCCCCAGCATTTT. This translates into CATSRANAGGHQPQHF.

The chain couples TRBV10-3 to TRBJ2-7, with 9 bases lining up with TRBD1. This CDR3 is 13 amino acids long. J gave up 3 bases and V 10 bases, and 7 bases lay outside the gene matches. Germline-derived CDR1 and CDR2 are ENHRY and SYGVKD. CDR3 bases: TGTGCCACTGCCGGGACAGGGAACTACGAGCAGTACTTC. Its protein is CATAGTGNYEQYF.

This clone was found once. The rearrangement uses TRBV13 and TRBJ2-1; D not certain. Germline CDR1 reads PRHDT; CDR2 reads FYEKMQ (reference sequence). The CDR3 is made up of 12 amino acids. With 5 bases removed from V and 5 bases from J, the gap between germline ends came to 7 bases. In DNA, the CDR3 is TGTGCCAGCAGCGCGGAAAACAATGAGCAGTTCTTC. Translated: CASSAENNEQFF.

The V and J genes are TRBV10-3 and TRBJ2-7; 15 bases map to TRBD2. V trimming: 6 bases; J trimming: 0 bases; junction bases outside the gene matches: 12. The germline V gene has CDR1 ENHRY and CDR2 SYGVKD. The CDR3 consists of 19 residues. CDR3 DNA sequence: TGTGCCATCAGCCGGACTAGCGGGAGGGCCGCGGGGGGCTCCTACGAGCAGTACTTC. It is translated as CAISRTSGRAAGGSYEQYF.

The rearrangement uses TRBV5-1 and TRBJ2-1, with TRBD2 as a possible D gene (6 bases). This CDR3 region has 16 residues. Germline CDR1 SGHRS, CDR2 YFSETQ. V dropped 4 bases and J dropped 7 bases, with 21 bases sitting between them. CDR3 in amino acids: CASSPSSAGLGNEQFF. CDR3 DNA sequence: TGCGCCAGCAGCCCCAGCTCGGCGGGATTGGGGAATGAGCAGTTCTTC.

This chain connects TRBV9 to TRBJ1-2, with 8 positions matching TRBD1. The CDR3 spans 14 residues. With 3 bases clipped from V and 3 bases from J, the junction kept 4 bases outside the gene matches. The germline CDR1 and CDR2 sequences are SGDLS and YYNGEE. The CDR3 DNA follows: TGTGCCAGCAGCGGGGCAGGGGGCCACTATGGCTACACCTTC. Protein product: CASSGAGGHYGYTF. Filled out from reference TRBV9 and TRBJ1-2, the complete variable domain reads DSGVTQTPKHLITATGQRVTLRCSPRSGDLSVYWYQQSLDQGLQFLIQYYNGEERAKGNILERFSAQQFPDLHSELNLSSLELGDSALYFCASSGAGGHYGYTFGSGTRLTVV.

This chain links TRBV4-3 with TRBJ2-2; the D gene is possibly TRBD2 (6 bases). The germline V gene has CDR1 LGHNA and CDR2 YSLEER. This CDR3 region has 14 residues. Trimming stripped 3 bases from V and 3 bases from J, with 8 bases between. CDR3 amino acids: CASSHREDTGELFF. The CDR3 DNA follows: TGCGCCAGCAGCCACAGGGAGGACACCGGGGAGCTGTTTTTT.

The chain joins TRBV6-1 to TRBJ2-7, with 8 bases identical to TRBD1. The CDR3 consists of 14 residues. Germline CDR1 MNHNS, CDR2 SASEGT. V was clipped by 4 bases and J by 4 bases; unmatched bases: 6. The CDR3: CASSGTGTGYEQYF. The CDR3 DNA sequence: TGTGCCAGCAGTGGAACCGGGACAGGTTACGAGCAGTACTTC.

This clone came up a few times. The chain combines TRBV7-9 with TRBJ1-1, with 7 nucleotides matching TRBD1. J lost 5 bases, V lost 3 bases, and 6 bases had no gene match. Germline CDR1 SEHNR, CDR2 FQNEAQ (reference sequence). The CDR3 runs to 14 residues. The DNA of the CDR3 is TGTGCCAGCAGCTTTACAGGGGCAGGGACTGAAGCTTTCTTT. Residues: CASSFTGAGTEAFF. The variable domain in full, completed from reference TRBV7-9 and TRBJ1-1, reads DTGVSQNPRHKITKRGQNVTFRCDPISEHNRLYWYRQTLGQGPEFLTYFQNEAQLEKSRLLSDRFSAERPKGSFSTLEIQRTEQGDSAMYLCASSFTGAGTEAFFGQGTRLTVV.